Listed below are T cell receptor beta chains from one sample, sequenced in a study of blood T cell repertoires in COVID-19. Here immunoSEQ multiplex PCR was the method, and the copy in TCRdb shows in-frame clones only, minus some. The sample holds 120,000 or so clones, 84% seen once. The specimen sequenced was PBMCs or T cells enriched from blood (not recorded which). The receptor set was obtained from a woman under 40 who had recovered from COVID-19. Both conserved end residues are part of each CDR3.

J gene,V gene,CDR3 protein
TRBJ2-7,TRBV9,CASSPTGSYEQYF
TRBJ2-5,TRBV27,CASSLSGSPRGETQYF
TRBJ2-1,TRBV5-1,CASSLEYGFYNEQFF
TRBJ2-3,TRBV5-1,CASSLFGREDTQYF
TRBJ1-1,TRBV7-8,CASSSSRALTEAFF
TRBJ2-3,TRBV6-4,CASSVGTSETDTQYF
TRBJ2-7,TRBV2,CASSVGLAETYEQYF
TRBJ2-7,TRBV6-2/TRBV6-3,CASSYDAGPSYEQYF
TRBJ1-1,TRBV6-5,CASSYGRGLGTEAFF
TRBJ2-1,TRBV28,CASSSPRTSGSIKGNEQFF
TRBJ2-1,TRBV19,CASSIGPNYNEQFF
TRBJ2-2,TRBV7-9,CASSRGTSGRQVAGELFF
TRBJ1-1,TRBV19,CASSSDRGTEAFF
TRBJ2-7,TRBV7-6,CASSLRPQGYEQYF
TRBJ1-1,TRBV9,CASSARDRGGTEAFF
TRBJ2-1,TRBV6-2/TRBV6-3,CASSTPLAGVRNEQFF
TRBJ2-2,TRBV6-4,CASSPRGQGAFNTGELFF
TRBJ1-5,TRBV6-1,CASSVVLRRQNQPQHF
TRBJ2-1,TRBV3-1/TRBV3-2,CASSQGRTGGRGEQFF